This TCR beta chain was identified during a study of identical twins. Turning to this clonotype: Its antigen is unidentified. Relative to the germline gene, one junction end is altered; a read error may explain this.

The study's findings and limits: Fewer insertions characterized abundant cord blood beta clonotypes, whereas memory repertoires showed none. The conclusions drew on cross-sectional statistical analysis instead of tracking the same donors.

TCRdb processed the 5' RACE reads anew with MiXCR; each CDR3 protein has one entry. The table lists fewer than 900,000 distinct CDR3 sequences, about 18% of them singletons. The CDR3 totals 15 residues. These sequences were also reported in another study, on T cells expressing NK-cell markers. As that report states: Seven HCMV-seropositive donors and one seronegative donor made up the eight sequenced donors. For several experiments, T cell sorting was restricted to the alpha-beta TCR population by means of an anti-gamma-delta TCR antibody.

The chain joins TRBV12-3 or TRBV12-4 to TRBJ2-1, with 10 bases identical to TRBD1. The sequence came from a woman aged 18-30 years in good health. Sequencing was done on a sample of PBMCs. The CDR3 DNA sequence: TGTGCCAGCAGTCCCGGTCTCGACAGGGGGCCCGAGCCGTTCTTC. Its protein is CASSPGLDRGPEPFF.